This TCR beta chain was obtained from a study of blood T cell repertoires in COVID-19. Study summary: PBMCs, B-cell-depleted T cells, or T cells were the source of the cDNA or gDNA that made up the material.

Allocation to cohorts depended on clinical history reported by the participants. Germline assignment: CDR1 LNHDA and CDR2 SQIVND (reference sequence). The trim removed 6 bases at V and 7 bases at J, leaving 19 bases unmatched. The CDR3 loop spans 17 amino acids. Original analysis: Reference gene primer amplification gave nucleated cell count estimates. Profiling relied on immunoSEQ multiplex PCR, and the TCRdb table lists in-frame clones only, not all of them. The D gene and trimming were derived from the DNA, and the V and J assignments and clone size from that table. The repertoire holds about 130,000 clones, with 86% as singletons.

This TCR was recovered from a woman aged 50 to 60 who had recovered from COVID-19. What was sequenced was PBMCs or T cells enriched from blood (not recorded which). This chain connects TRBV19 to TRBJ2-5, with TRBD2 matching 8 bases. The CDR3 nucleotides read TGTGCCAGTAGCCTGCCCGGGGGGGGCAGGGCGGAGGGGACCCAGTACTTC. It yields the protein CASSLPGGGRAEGTQYF.